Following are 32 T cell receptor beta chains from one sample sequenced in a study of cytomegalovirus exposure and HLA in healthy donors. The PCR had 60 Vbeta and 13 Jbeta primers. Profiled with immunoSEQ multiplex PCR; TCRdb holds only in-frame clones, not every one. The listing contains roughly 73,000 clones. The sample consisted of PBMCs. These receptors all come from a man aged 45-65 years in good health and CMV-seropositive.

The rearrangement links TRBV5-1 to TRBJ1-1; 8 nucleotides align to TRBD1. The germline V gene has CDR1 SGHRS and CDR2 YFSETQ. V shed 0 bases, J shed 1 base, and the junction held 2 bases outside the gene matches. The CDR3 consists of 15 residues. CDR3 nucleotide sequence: TGCGCCAGCAGCTTGGCAGGGGGCCGGAACACTGAAGCTTTCTTT. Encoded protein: CASSLAGGRNTEAFF.

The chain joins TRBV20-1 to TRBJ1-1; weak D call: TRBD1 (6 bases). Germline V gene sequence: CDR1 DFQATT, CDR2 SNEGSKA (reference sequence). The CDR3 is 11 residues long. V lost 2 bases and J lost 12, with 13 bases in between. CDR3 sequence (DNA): TGCAGTGCTAGAAACCAGGGGAGAACTTTCTTT. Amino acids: CSARNQGRTFF.

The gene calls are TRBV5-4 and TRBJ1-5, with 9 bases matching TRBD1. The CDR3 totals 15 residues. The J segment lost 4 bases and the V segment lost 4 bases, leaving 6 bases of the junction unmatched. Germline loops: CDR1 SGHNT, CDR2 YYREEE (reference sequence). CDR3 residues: CASSLGQGKNQPQHF. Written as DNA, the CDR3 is TGTGCCAGCAGCCTGGGACAGGGTAAAAATCAGCCCCAGCATTTT.

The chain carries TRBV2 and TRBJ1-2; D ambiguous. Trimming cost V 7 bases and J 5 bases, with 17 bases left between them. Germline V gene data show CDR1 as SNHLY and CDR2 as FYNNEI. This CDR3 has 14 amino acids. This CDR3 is CASIQTTGRYGYTF. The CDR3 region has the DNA TGTGCCAGCATTCAGACCACGGGGAGGTATGGCTACACCTTC.

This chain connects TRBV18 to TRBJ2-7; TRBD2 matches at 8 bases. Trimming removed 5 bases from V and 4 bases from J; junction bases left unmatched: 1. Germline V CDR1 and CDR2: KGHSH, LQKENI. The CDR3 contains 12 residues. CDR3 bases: TGTGCCAGCTCAGCGGGGGGTTACGAGCAGTACGTC. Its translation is CASSAGGYEQYV.

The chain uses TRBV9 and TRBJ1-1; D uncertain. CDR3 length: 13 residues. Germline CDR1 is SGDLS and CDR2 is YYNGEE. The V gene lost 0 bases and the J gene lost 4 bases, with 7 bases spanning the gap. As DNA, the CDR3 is TGTGCCAGCAGCGTAGCGTCCAGCACTGAAGCTTTCTTT. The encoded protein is CASSVASSTEAFF.

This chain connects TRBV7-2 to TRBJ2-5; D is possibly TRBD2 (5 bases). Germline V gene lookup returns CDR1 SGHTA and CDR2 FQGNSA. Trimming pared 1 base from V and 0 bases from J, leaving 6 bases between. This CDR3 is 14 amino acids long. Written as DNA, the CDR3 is TGTGCCAGCAGCTTAGGAGGGTACCAAGAGACCCAGTACTTC. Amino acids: CASSLGGYQETQYF.

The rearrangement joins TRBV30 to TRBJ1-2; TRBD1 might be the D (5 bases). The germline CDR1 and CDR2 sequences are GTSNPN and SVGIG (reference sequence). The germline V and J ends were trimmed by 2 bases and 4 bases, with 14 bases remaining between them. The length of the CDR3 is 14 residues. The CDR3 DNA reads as TGTGCCTGGAGTCCCCCGTCCAGGGCCTATGGCTACACCTTC. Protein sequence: CAWSPPSRAYGYTF.

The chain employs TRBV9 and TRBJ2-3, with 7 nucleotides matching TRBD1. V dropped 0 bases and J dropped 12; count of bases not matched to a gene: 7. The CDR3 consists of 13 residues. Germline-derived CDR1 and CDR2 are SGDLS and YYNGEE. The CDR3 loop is CASSVVEGAPQYF. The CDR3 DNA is TGTGCCAGCAGCGTAGTCGAGGGGGCCCCTCAGTATTTT.

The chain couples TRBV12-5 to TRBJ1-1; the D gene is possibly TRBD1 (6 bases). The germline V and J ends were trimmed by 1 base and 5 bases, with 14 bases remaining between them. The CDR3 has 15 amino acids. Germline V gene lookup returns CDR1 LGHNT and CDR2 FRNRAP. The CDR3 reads CASGLDEPGQTEAFF. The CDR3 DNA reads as TGTGCTAGTGGTTTGGACGAACCGGGACAAACTGAAGCTTTCTTT.

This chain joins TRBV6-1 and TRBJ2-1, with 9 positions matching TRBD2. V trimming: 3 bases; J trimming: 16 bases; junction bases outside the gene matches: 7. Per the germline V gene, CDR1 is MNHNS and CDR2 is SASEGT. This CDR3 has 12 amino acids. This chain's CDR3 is CASSDRGGARFF. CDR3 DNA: TGTGCCAGCAGTGACCGCGGGGGGGCCCGATTCTTC.

The CDR3 reads CASSTSPGMNLPQHF. The CDR3 coding sequence is TGTGCCAGCAGTACCTCCCCAGGGATGAACTTGCCCCAGCATTTT. The chain combines TRBV6-6 with TRBJ1-5; D is perhaps TRBD1 (5 bases). This CDR3 has 15 amino acids. Trimming pared 5 bases from V and 9 bases from J, leaving 20 bases between. Looked up from germline, CDR1 is MNHNY and CDR2 is SVGAGI (reference sequence).

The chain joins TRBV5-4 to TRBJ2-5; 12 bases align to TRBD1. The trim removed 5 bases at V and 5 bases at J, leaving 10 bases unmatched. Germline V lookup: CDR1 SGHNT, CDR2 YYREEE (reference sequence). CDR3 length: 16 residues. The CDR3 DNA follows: TGTGCCAGCAGACGGGAGGGACAGGGGGCGCGGGAGACCCAGTACTTC. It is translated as CASRREGQGARETQYF.

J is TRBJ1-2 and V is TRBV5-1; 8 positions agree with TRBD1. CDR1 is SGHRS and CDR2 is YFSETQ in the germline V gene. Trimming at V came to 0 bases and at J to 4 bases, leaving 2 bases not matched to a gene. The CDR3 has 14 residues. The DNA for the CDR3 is TGCGCCAGCAGCTTGGATGACAGGGGCTATGGCTACACCTTC. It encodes CASSLDDRGYGYTF.

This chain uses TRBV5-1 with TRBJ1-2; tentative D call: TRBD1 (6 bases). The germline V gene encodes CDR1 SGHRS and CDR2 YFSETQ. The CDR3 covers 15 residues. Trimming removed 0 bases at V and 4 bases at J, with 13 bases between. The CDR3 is CASSLEVGQPYGYTF. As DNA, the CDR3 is TGCGCCAGCAGCTTGGAAGTAGGACAGCCCTATGGCTACACCTTC.

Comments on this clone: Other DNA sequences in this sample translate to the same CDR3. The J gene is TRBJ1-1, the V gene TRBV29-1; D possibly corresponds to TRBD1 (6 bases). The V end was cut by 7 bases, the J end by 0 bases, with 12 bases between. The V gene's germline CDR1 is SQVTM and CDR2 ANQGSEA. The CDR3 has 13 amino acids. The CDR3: CSARTALNTEAFF. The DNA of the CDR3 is TGCAGCGCCCGGACAGCCTTGAACACTGAAGCTTTCTTT.

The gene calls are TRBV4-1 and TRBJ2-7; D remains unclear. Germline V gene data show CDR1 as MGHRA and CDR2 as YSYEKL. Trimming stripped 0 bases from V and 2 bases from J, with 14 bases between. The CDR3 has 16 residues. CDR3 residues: CASSQDAAGFAYEQYF. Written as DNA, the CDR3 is TGCGCCAGCAGCCAAGATGCGGCCGGTTTCGCCTACGAGCAGTACTTC.

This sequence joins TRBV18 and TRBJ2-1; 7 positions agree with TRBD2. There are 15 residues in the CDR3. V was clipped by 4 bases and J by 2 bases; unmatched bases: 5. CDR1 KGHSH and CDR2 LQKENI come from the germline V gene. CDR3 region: CASSRYSGAYNEQFF. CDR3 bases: TGTGCCAGCTCACGATACAGCGGGGCCTACAATGAGCAGTTCTTC.

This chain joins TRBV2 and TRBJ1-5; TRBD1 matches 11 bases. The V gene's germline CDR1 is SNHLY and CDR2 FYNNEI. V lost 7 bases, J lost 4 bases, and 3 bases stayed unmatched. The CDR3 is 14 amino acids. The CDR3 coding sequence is TGTGCCAGCACCGGGACAGGGGGAAATCAGCCCCAGCATTTT. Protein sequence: CASTGTGGNQPQHF.

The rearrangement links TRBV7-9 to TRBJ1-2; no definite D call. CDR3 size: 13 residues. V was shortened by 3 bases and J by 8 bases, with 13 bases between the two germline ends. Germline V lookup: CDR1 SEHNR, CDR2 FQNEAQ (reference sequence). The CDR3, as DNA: TGTGCCAGCAGCTTCAGGAGGGAAGGAGGCTACACCTTC. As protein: CASSFRREGGYTF.

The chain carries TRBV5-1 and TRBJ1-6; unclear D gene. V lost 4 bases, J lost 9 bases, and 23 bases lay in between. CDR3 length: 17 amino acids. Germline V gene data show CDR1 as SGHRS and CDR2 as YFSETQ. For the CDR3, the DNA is TGCGCCAGCAGCCCGGAGACGACCGACGGGGAAGGTTCACCCCTCCACTTT. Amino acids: CASSPETTDGEGSPLHF.

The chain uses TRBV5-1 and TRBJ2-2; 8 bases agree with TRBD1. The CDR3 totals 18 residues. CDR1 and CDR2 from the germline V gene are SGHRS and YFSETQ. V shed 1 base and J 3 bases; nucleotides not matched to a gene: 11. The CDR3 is CASSLPDGQGLYTGELFF. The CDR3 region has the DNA TGCGCCAGCAGCTTGCCTGACGGACAGGGATTATACACCGGGGAGCTGTTTTTT.

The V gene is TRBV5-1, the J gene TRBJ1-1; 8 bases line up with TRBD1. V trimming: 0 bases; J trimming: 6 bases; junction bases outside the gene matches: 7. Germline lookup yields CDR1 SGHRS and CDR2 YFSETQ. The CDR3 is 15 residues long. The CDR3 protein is CASSLAGDRRAEAFF. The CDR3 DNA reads TGCGCCAGCAGCTTGGCCGGGGACAGGCGTGCTGAAGCTTTCTTT. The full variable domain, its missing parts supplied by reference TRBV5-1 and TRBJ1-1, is KAGVTQTPRYLIKTRGQQVTLSCSPISGHRSVSWYQQTPGQGLQFLFEYFSETQRNKGNFPGRFSGRQFSNSRSEMNVSTLELGDSALYLCASSLAGDRRAEAFFGQGTRLTVV.

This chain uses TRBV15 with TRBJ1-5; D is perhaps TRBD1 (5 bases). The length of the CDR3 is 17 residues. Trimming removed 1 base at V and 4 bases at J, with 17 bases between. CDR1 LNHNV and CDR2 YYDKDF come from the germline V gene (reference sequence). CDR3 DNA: TGTGCCACCAGCAGAGCGAAGGGGCAGAATAGGAATCAGCCCCAGCATTTT. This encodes CATSRAKGQNRNQPQHF.

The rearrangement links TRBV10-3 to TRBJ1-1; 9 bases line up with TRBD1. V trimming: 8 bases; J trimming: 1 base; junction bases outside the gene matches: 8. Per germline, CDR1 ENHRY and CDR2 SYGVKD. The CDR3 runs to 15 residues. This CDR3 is CAIRRQGETNTEAFF. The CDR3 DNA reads TGTGCCATCCGCAGACAGGGGGAAACGAACACTGAAGCTTTCTTT.

In DNA, the CDR3 is TGTGCCAGCAGCTATCCAGGGGTATCATACAATGAGCAGTTCTTC. Protein product: CASSYPGVSYNEQFF. The V gene is TRBV7-9, the J gene TRBJ2-1; possible D gene TRBD1, 6 bases. The CDR3 runs to 15 residues. Germline loops: CDR1 SEHNR, CDR2 FQNEAQ (reference sequence). Trimming pared 4 bases from V and 4 bases from J, leaving 14 bases between. The full variable domain, completed using reference TRBV7-9 and TRBJ2-1, is DTGVSQNPRHKITKRGQNVTFRCDPISEHNRLYWYRQTLGQGPEFLTYFQNEAQLEKSRLLSDRFSAERPKGSFSTLEIQRTEQGDSAMYLCASSYPGVSYNEQFFGPGTRLTVL.

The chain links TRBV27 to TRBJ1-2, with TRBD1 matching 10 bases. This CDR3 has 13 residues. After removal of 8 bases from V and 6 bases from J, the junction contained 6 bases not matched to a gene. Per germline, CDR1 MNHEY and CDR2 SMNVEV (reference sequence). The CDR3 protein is CASRGTGADGYTF. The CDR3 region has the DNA TGTGCCAGCCGGGGGACAGGGGCGGATGGCTACACCTTC.

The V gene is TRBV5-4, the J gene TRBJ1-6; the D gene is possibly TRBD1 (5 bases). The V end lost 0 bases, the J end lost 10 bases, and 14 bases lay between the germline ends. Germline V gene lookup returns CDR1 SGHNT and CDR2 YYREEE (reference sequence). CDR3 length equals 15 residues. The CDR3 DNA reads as TGTGCCAGCAGCTTGGATGCGGACACTGGGTCACCCCTCCACTTT. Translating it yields CASSLDADTGSPLHF.

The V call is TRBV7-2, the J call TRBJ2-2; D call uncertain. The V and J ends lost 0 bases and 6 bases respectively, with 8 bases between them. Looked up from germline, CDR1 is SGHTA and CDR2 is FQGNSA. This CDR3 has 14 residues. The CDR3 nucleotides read TGTGCCAGCAGCTTAGCGCAAACTGCCGGGGAGCTGTTTTTT. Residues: CASSLAQTAGELFF.

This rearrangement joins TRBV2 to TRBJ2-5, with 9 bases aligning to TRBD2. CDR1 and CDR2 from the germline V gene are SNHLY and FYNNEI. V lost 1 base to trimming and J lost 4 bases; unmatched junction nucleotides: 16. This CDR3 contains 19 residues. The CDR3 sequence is CASSEEGFGAGGPGETQYF. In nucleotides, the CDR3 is TGTGCCAGCAGTGAAGAAGGGTTTGGGGCGGGAGGGCCTGGAGAGACCCAGTACTTC.

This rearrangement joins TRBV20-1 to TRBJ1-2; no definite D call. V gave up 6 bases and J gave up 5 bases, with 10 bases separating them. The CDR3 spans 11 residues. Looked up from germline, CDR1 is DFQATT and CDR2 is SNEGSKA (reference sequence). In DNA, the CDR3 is TGCAGTGCAGGGAGTACTTATGGCTACACCTTC. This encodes CSAGSTYGYTF.

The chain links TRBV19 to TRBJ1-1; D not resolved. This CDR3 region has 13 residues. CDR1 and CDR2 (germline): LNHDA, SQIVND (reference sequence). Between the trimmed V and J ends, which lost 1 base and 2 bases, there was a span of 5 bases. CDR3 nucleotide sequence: TGTGCCAGTAGTATAGCACAAAACACTGAAGCTTTCTTT. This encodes CASSIAQNTEAFF.